This TCR beta chain was recovered during a study of cytomegalovirus exposure and HLA in healthy donors. Findings of the study overall: Relative to equally common others, HLA-associated TCR beta chains showed greater clonal expansion in a later analysis. Diagnosis of cytomegalovirus status made by the classifier reportedly showed high specificity and sensitivity.

CDR1 LNHDA and CDR2 SQIVND come from the germline V gene (reference sequence). V dropped 5 bases and J dropped 7 bases, with 21 bases sitting between them. The CDR3 totals 15 residues. The PCR had 60 Vbeta and 13 Jbeta primers. Sequenced by immunoSEQ multiplex PCR; TCRdb stores in-frame clones only, minus some. This table has around 150,000 clones, roughly 77% appearing once. Note on this clone: No antigen is known for it.

The sample was PBMCs. The source is a man aged 25-40 years in good health and CMV-seropositive. The J gene is TRBJ2-7, the V gene TRBV19; weak D call: TRBD2 (6 bases). The CDR3 spells CASSDPGGSLREQYF. Written as DNA, the CDR3 is TGTGCCAGTAGTGATCCCGGAGGGTCCCTTAGGGAGCAGTACTTC.